This T cell receptor beta chain was identified in a study of shared clonotypes between healthy human individuals (TCRdb year 2020). About the full investigation: The cohort comprised a couple of women and a few men aged 18 to 49 years. For each donor, three plates each were used for CD4 naive and CD4 memory, two plates were used for CD8 naive, and one plate was used for CD8 memory. The study deeply sequenced blood TCR repertoires of five healthy adults to estimate repertoire size and the extent of clonotype sharing between individuals. To increase sequencing depth and limit assay-specific biases, TCR repertoire library preparation and sequencing were carried out by different laboratories using diverse techniques. Per donor, leukapheresis produced somewhere between about 0.94 and 9.5 billion PBMCs. The study at large found these results: Based on pairwise subsampling, the degree of clonotype sharing among donors was expected to be affected by sequencing depth. Across four donors, about 5.2% of naive CD4, 3% to 4% of naive CD8, approximately 2.5% of memory CD4, and approximately 0.4% of memory CD8 clonotypes were shared. Sampling was restricted to blood, and TCR repertoires in tissue are likely to differ from TCR repertoires in blood. Because the study included a small number of donors, the genetic and exposure-history diversity represented was limited. Larger estimated clonotype richness was generally found for naive subsets than for memory subsets. Even with the large sequencing depth, rarefaction of the sorted-subset datasets indicated that sequencing was incomplete. Clonotypes shared by all four sorted-subset donors showed higher generation probabilities than non-shared clonotypes.

Using the deep immunoSEQ assay, TCR CDR3 regions were amplified from genomic DNA by multiplex PCR. Extracted genomic DNA from each cell subset was distributed evenly across all wells of several immunoSEQ 96-well plates, and each plate was treated as a replicate. For sorted subsets, roughly 0.2 ug genomic DNA, equal to approximately 30,000 T cell genomes, was loaded into each replicate PCR. The purified libraries were quantified using a Qubit 3.0 fluorometer, sized with a Bioanalyzer 2100, and then quantified again using the KAPA Library Quantification kit. Every immunoSEQ 96-well plate was sequenced on a separate single-read 150-cycle Illumina NextSeq 550 flow cell. On the study's bioinformatics: Because the immunoSEQ output held only junctional sequences and lacked quality scores, the filtering could not match the filtering applied to full-length reads. Sequences were annotated with PyIR, a Python wrapper for IgBLAST v1.9, using IMGT germline references to assign V/J genes and CDR3. Reads with weak V/J assignments (E-value above 1e-6), missing CDR3, stop codons, out-of-frame junctions, or ambiguous translated residues were removed. A V3J clonotype was defined by an identical inferred V gene, J gene, and CDR3 amino acid sequence. The percentage overlap between two repertoires was calculated by dividing the number of shared unique clonotypes by the size of the smaller repertoire. RTK rarefaction, the Chao1 estimator, and Recon v2.1 estimates of unobserved clonotypes were used to assess repertoire richness. Generation probabilities for all TCRbeta clonotypes obtained by the gDNA method from several donors were computed using OLGA. Drawn from immuneACCESS, this table holds only the in-frame rearrangements with V and J called that TCRdb kept. Clones are partly lost; checked studies trace under half to an unresolved V gene and leave the rest unexplained. For V, J and clone size, that table is used; D and trimming come from the DNA. Across this sample there are some 2,500,000 clones, with roughly 92% seen only once. The ten largest account for approximately 0.39% of the sample.

As for this clone: Its antigen target is currently unknown. Base qualities are not provided; no much larger clone lies one nucleotide away.

Donors were healthy HIV-negative adults with no recently reported acute infections or vaccinations. Every donor was a Caucasian adult residing in Nashville, Tennessee, USA. Magnetic negative selection was used to enrich CD4+ T cells, after which naive cells were positively selected on CD45RA and the negative fraction became the memory subset. Blood was obtained by leukapheresis, after which PBMCs were separated by Ficoll-Histopaque density gradient centrifugation and cryopreserved in liquid nitrogen vapor phase. Analytical flow cytometry was used to check the purity and quantity of each magnetically sorted T cell population. Genomic DNA was isolated from every sorted fraction and measured by UV absorbance on a Nanodrop 2000c. Sequencing used naive CD4+ T cells from PBMCs. The cell subset or site label on this specimen signifies: CD45RA+ positively selected. The clonotype originates from a man aged 18 to 35 in good health. Some clones in this sample may be carry-over from other donors' samples.

The CDR3 protein is CASSRTGLAGIEQFF. Read as DNA, the sequence is TGTGCCAGCTCTCGAACGGGACTAGCGGGTATCGAGCAGTTCTTC. In this chain, TRBV18 is recombined with TRBJ2-1, with 12 bases aligning to TRBD2. Germline trimming: 6 bases from V, 10 bases from J; junction bases outside gene matches: 10. For CDR1 and CDR2, the germline V gene lists KGHSH and LQKENI. CDR3 length: 15 amino acids, cysteine to phenylalanine. CDR3 DNA is the only sequence kept; it has 45 bases, read in frame from the first base.